The count of the clone carrying this T cell receptor (beta chain) is one. Germline CDR1 and CDR2: GTSNPN and SVGIG (reference sequence). V was trimmed by 3 bases and J by 8 bases, leaving 16 bases between them. The CDR3 consists of 13 residues. The sample comes from a study of blood T cell repertoires in COVID-19. About the research overall: Italy, Spain and the United States were the sources of the convalescent and acute COVID-19 samples. From T cells, B-cell-depleted T cells, or PBMCs came the material, which was cDNA or gDNA.

Per the study methods: Nucleated cell number was recorded as an estimate derived from reference gene primer amplification. This table comes from immunoSEQ multiplex PCR, and its TCRdb copy is limited to in-frame clones, with some not included. That table is the source of V, J and clone size, and D and trimming were worked out from the DNA. The sample records 200,000 or so clones, 80% to 90% being singletons. V and J are TRBV30 and TRBJ1-2, with D maybe TRBD1 (6 bases). This sequence originates from a human donor with active or convalescent COVID-19. The donor label of this sample is uncertain. The specimen was peripheral blood. The CDR3 coding sequence is TGTGCCTGGAGCGCCGGTTTTCAGGGGGGCTACACCTTC. As protein: CAWSAGFQGGYTF.